The entry below describes one T cell receptor beta chain. Trimming shortened V by 6 bases and J by 7 bases, and 37 bases separated the two germline ends. The germline CDR1 and CDR2 sequences are LNHDA and SQIVND (reference sequence). The CDR3 sequence is 21 residues long. The data originate from a study of cytomegalovirus exposure and HLA in healthy donors. Both 60 Vbeta primers and 13 Jbeta primers went into the PCR. The table came from immunoSEQ multiplex PCR; TCRdb's copy has only in-frame clones and leaves some out. The table has 200,000 or so clones, roughly 80% seen once. This sequence originates from a man in his fifties or sixties in good health and CMV-seronegative. The chain is built from TRBV19 and TRBJ2-1; D is perhaps TRBD2 (7 bases). Material: PBMCs. CDR3: CASSSIRRGGWTLQKPNEQFF. CDR3 nucleotides: TGTGCCAGTAGCTCGATACGGCGCGGGGGCTGGACGCTGCAGAAACCTAATGAGCAGTTCTTC.